Below, 26 T cell receptor beta chains from the same sample are listed, as sequenced in a study of T cells in Graves' hyperthyroidism and ophthalmopathy. The TCR beta CDR3 regions underwent amplification using RNA transcripts as the source. A set of HTBI primers served as the primers for a first-round RT-PCR of the TCR CDR3. TCRdb reprocessed the multiplex PCR reads via MiXCR and lists one record per CDR3 protein. The table records a few hundred thousand distinct CDR3 sequences, 15% to 20% of them present only once. Sample: blood. These receptors were collected from a young woman with Graves' ophthalmopathy.

The V gene is TRBV6-9, the J gene TRBJ1-2; no definite D call. The CDR3 has 14 residues. Germline CDR1 and CDR2: MNHGY and SVAAGI. V was trimmed by 4 bases and J by 2 bases, leaving 11 bases between them. This CDR3 is CASSSGWVNYGYTF. In DNA, the CDR3 is TGTGCCAGCAGTTCGGGGTGGGTGAACTATGGCTACACCTTC.

This sequence joins TRBV7-9 and TRBJ2-1, with 8 bases identical to TRBD2. The germline CDR1 and CDR2 sequences are SEHNR and FQNEAQ (reference sequence). V trimming: 5 bases; J trimming: 3 bases; junction bases outside the gene matches: 6. The length of the CDR3 is 15 residues. CDR3 DNA sequence: TGTGCCAGCAGCCGCCGGGGGGGGAACTACAATGAGCAGTTCTTC. Translating gives CASSRRGGNYNEQFF.

V usage is TRBV6-2 or TRBV6-3 and J usage is TRBJ2-4; D uncertain. CDR1 is MNHEY, CDR2 SVGEGT, per germline. The CDR3 has 14 amino acids. V was pared by 3 bases and J by 6 bases, with 12 bases between. CDR3 region: CASSYSPSGNIQYF. CDR3 coding DNA: TGTGCCAGCAGTTATTCGCCCTCGGGAAACATTCAGTACTTC.

This clonotype was detected a few times. This chain joins TRBV19 and TRBJ2-3; a weak D match, TRBD1 (6 bases). The CDR3 contains 18 residues. V was pared by 0 bases and J by 6 bases, with 22 bases between. Looked up from germline, CDR1 is LNHDA and CDR2 is SQIVND (reference sequence). CDR3 nucleotides: TGTGCCAGTAGTATAGATCTTTCTTGGGGGACAACCTCCGATACGCAGTATTTT. This codes for CASSIDLSWGTTSDTQYF. Full variable domain (outside the CDR3, taken from reference TRBV19 and TRBJ2-3): DGGITQSPKYLFRKEGQNVTLSCEQNLNHDAMYWYRQDPGQGLRLIYYSQIVNDFQKGDIAEGYSVSREKKESFPLTVTSAQKNPTAFYLCASSIDLSWGTTSDTQYFGPGTRLTVL.

There are a few counts of this clonotype. This chain connects TRBV5-1 to TRBJ2-1; maybe TRBD1 (6 bases). V lost 5 bases and J 6 bases, leaving 15 bases between the germline ends. This CDR3 is 14 amino acids long. CDR1 is SGHRS, CDR2 YFSETQ, per germline. The CDR3: CASRYRDYGNEQFF. As DNA, the CDR3 is TGCGCCAGCAGGTACAGGGATTACGGCAATGAGCAGTTCTTC.

At least ten counts were recorded for this clonotype. The chain recombines TRBV7-2 with TRBJ2-3, with D perhaps TRBD1 (6 bases). This CDR3 spans 13 amino acids. The V end lost 0 bases, the J end lost 11 bases, and 12 bases lay between the germline ends. Germline V gene lookup returns CDR1 SGHTA and CDR2 FQGNSA. This CDR3 is CASSLARGLQQYF. In DNA, the CDR3 is TGTGCCAGCAGCTTAGCCAGGGGCCTCCAGCAGTATTTT.

In its sample, this clonotype was seen a few times. The rearrangement joins TRBV6-4 to TRBJ2-3; D remains unclear. The CDR3 totals 15 residues. Deletions cut 2 bases from V and 0 bases from J, with 9 bases between. Germline-derived CDR1 and CDR2 are MRHNA and SNTAGT. CDR3 sequence: CASSDGGSSTDTQYF. For the CDR3, the DNA is TGTGCCAGCAGTGACGGCGGATCTAGCACAGATACGCAGTATTTT.

This clonotype showed up many times. V and J are TRBV20-1 and TRBJ2-7, with TRBD1 as a possible D gene (6 bases). Per germline, CDR1 DFQATT and CDR2 SNEGSKA (reference sequence). Between the trimmed V and J ends, which lost 3 bases and 1 base, there was a span of 10 bases. CDR3 length equals 13 residues. The CDR3 region is CSASGDTSYEQYF. CDR3 nucleotide sequence: TGCAGTGCTAGCGGGGACACTTCCTACGAGCAGTACTTC.

The chain recombines TRBV6-2 or TRBV6-3 with TRBJ2-1; D not certain. CDR1 is MNHEY, CDR2 SVGEGT, per germline. This CDR3 has 14 amino acids. Trimming took 6 bases from V and 6 from J, leaving 15 bases between them. In nucleotides, the CDR3 is TGTGCCAGCAGCGACTGGCGCAGAGTCAATGAGCAGTTCTTC. Its translation: CASSDWRRVNEQFF.

J is TRBJ1-1 and V is TRBV7-9; 9 nucleotides align to TRBD1. The CDR3 length is 16 residues. V lost 0 bases, J lost 3 bases, and 5 bases stayed unmatched. Germline V lookup: CDR1 SEHNR, CDR2 FQNEAQ (reference sequence). CDR3 protein: CASSLANRGQYTEAFF. CDR3 DNA sequence: TGTGCCAGCAGCTTAGCTAACAGGGGGCAATACACTGAAGCTTTCTTT.

This clonotype was observed a few times. The chain has TRBV7-2 and TRBJ2-1, with D possibly being TRBD2 (5 bases). The CDR3 is made up of 17 amino acids. V was clipped by 2 bases and J by 0 bases, with 14 bases between them. The germline CDR1 and CDR2 sequences are SGHTA and FQGNSA. The CDR3 DNA reads TGTGCCAGCAGCTTACACGGGGTTCAAAGCTCCTACAATGAGCAGTTCTTC. Translating it yields CASSLHGVQSSYNEQFF.

This clonotype has at least ten counts. The genes are TRBV11-2 and TRBJ2-7; 8 nucleotides align to TRBD1. This CDR3 is 13 amino acids long. Germline values: CDR1 SGHAT, CDR2 FQNNGV. Losses at the gene ends were 5 bases for V and 3 bases for J; bases not matched to a gene: 3. The CDR3 DNA is TGTGCCAGCAGCACGGGACAGGTCTACGAGCAGTACTTC. Protein product: CASSTGQVYEQYF. The whole variable domain, remainder taken from reference TRBV11-2 and TRBJ2-7, is EAGVAQSPRYKIIEKRQSVAFWCNPISGHATLYWYQQILGQGPKLLIQFQNNGVVDDSQLPKDRFSAERLKGVDSTLKIQPAKLEDSAVYLCASSTGQVYEQYFGPGTRLTVT.

V gene TRBV30 combines with J gene TRBJ2-5, with unresolved D. The CDR3 extends over 14 amino acids. Germline V gene lookup returns CDR1 GTSNPN and CDR2 SVGIG (reference sequence). V was shortened by 2 bases and J by 1 base, with 11 bases between the two germline ends. The CDR3: CAWSPLGTQETQYF. The DNA for the CDR3 is TGTGCCTGGAGTCCTCTTGGCACCCAAGAGACCCAGTACTTC.

The chain links TRBV30 to TRBJ1-2, with D unresolved. V lost 3 bases and J lost 8, with 13 bases in between. The CDR3 totals 12 residues. The germline gives CDR1 GTSNPN, CDR2 SVGIG (reference sequence). CDR3 nucleotide sequence: TGTGCCTGGAGGAGGGCTAGCGGGGGCTACACCTTC. This gives the protein CAWRRASGGYTF.

This clonotype was observed a few times. The DNA of the CDR3 is TGTGCCAGCAGTTTATCTCCCCGGGCCGACTATGAGGCTTTCTTT. As protein: CASSLSPRADYEAFF. This rearrangement joins TRBV27 to TRBJ1-1; the D is unclear. This CDR3 is built from 15 residues. Germline V CDR1 and CDR2: MNHEY, SMNVEV (reference sequence). The ends were cut back, 0 bases at V and 11 bases at J, with 19 bases in the middle.

J is TRBJ2-7 and V is TRBV20-1; D possibly matches TRBD1 or TRBD2 (5 bases each). The CDR3 loop spans 15 amino acids. Between the trimmed V and J ends, which lost 3 bases and 0 bases, there was a span of 15 bases. From germline, CDR1 is DFQATT and CDR2 SNEGSKA (reference sequence). The CDR3, as DNA: TGCAGTGCTAGGGGGTGGGGGTCTGACTCCTACGAGCAGTACTTC. This codes for CSARGWGSDSYEQYF.

The chain carries TRBV15 and TRBJ1-6; 7 bases are a match to TRBD1. J was trimmed by 13 bases and V by 1 base; bases with no gene match: 7. The CDR3 covers 14 residues. Germline CDR1 and CDR2: LNHNV and YYDKDF (reference sequence). The CDR3 sequence is CATSRGQGTPPLHF. In DNA, the CDR3 is TGTGCCACCAGCAGAGGACAGGGCACTCCTCCCCTCCACTTT.

J is TRBJ1-2 and V is TRBV28, with D unclear. The CDR3 runs to 15 residues. Germline V CDR1 and CDR2: MDHEN, SYDVKM. V shed 1 base and J shed 12 bases, with 21 bases lying between them. CDR3 DNA: TGTGCCAGCAGTTTATTGGTTTATGAGGGTAAAGAAAACACCTTC. It encodes CASSLLVYEGKENTF.

This clonotype was observed a handful of times. The chain has TRBV7-3 and TRBJ2-2; 11 bases line up with TRBD2. CDR1 and CDR2 from the germline V gene are SGHTA and FQGTGA. The V segment lost 5 bases and the J segment 4 bases; nucleotides outside the gene matches: 6. The CDR3 totals 16 residues. The chain's CDR3 is CASSHSGLAGTGELFF. CDR3 sequence (DNA): TGTGCCAGCAGCCACTCCGGACTAGCGGGCACCGGGGAGCTGTTTTTT.

The chain couples TRBV6-5 to TRBJ1-1, with D maybe TRBD1 (6 bases). Trimming stripped 2 bases from V and 3 bases from J, with 7 bases between. CDR1 and CDR2 (germline): MNHEY, SVGAGI. The CDR3 consists of 13 residues. The CDR3 here is CASSYRQDTEAFF. CDR3 nucleotides: TGTGCCAGCAGTTACAGACAGGACACTGAAGCTTTCTTT.

The CDR3 loop reads CAISERAGSEQYF. The CDR3 DNA reads as TGTGCCATCAGTGAGAGGGCAGGGTCCGAGCAGTACTTC. This chain uses TRBV10-3 with TRBJ2-7, with D possibly matching TRBD1 (5 bases). This CDR3 is built from 13 residues. The germline V gene has CDR1 ENHRY and CDR2 SYGVKD. Trimming removed 2 bases at V and 6 bases at J, with 11 bases between.

This clonotype was detected only a few times. The chain has TRBV3-1 and TRBJ2-2; TRBD2 matches at 7 bases. The germline CDR1 and CDR2 sequences are LGHDT and YNNKEL (reference sequence). After removal of 6 bases from V and 6 bases from J, the junction contained 7 bases not matched to a gene. The CDR3 loop spans 14 amino acids. For the CDR3, the DNA is TGTGCCAGCAGTAAGCGGGGAGGGCCCGGGGAGCTGTTTTTT. The encoded protein is CASSKRGGPGELFF. The variable domain in full, completed from reference TRBV3-1 and TRBJ2-2, reads DTAVSQTPKYLVTQMGNDKSIKCEQNLGHDTMYWYKQDSKKFLKIMFSYNNKELIINETVPNRFSPKSPDKAHLNLHINSLELGDSAVYFCASSKRGGPGELFFGEGSRLTVL.

The V gene is TRBV6-1, the J gene TRBJ2-1; 13 bases match TRBD2. Germline assignment: CDR1 MNHNS and CDR2 SASEGT. V lost 7 bases, J lost 9 bases, and 6 bases stayed unmatched. This CDR3 has 14 amino acids. The CDR3 DNA follows: TGTGCCAGCACCCCCGGGACTAGCGGGACTGAGCAGTTCTTC. It specifies CASTPGTSGTEQFF.

This clonotype was detected only a few times. The genes are TRBV27 and TRBJ2-2, with TRBD1 identical over 8 bases. Germline V gene data show CDR1 as MNHEY and CDR2 as SMNVEV (reference sequence). The CDR3 totals 15 residues. J lost 4 bases, V lost 8 bases, and 9 bases had no gene match. This chain's CDR3 is CASFWTGTATGELFF. In DNA, the CDR3 is TGTGCCAGCTTCTGGACAGGGACCGCCACCGGGGAGCTGTTTTTT.

There are many counts of this clonotype. V usage is TRBV10-3 and J usage is TRBJ2-1; D unclear. CDR1 ENHRY and CDR2 SYGVKD come from the germline V gene. The CDR3 extends over 15 amino acids. V shed 3 bases and J shed 3 bases, with 12 bases lying between them. CDR3 residues: CAISEKATGYNEQFF. CDR3 DNA: TGTGCCATCAGTGAAAAAGCTACTGGCTACAATGAGCAGTTCTTC.

This clonotype was counted a few times. One end of the junction varies from germline; a read error may be responsible. The chain carries TRBV6-1 and TRBJ2-7; 7 bases line up with TRBD1. Germline CDR1 is MNHNS and CDR2 is SASEGT. This CDR3 region has 14 residues. CDR3 bases: TGTGCCAGCAGTACAGGGGTAGGGTCCTACGGGCAGTACTTC. Translating it yields CASSTGVGSYGQYF.